This T cell receptor beta chain comes out of a study of T cells in Graves' hyperthyroidism and ophthalmopathy. Across the whole study: Once the initial diagnosis was made, peripheral blood was obtained before any treatment. Overall study results and limits: Stable hyperthyroidism was told apart from ophthalmopathy by a model built on 13 V-J features.

RNA transcripts yielded amplified TCR beta CDR3 regions. Using the HTBI primer set, a first-round RT-PCR was run on the TCR CDR3. MiXCR, applied by TCRdb to the multiplex PCR reads, yields one record per CDR3 protein. The sample lists approximately 700,000 distinct CDR3 sequences; roughly 15% were seen once. This clonotype was found a few times. Its antigen remains unidentified. Hyperthyroidism patients were newly diagnosed, had disease duration under 2 months, and were aged 18 to 65 years. Trimming removed 3 bases from V and 7 bases from J; junction bases left unmatched: 8. Germline V gene sequence: CDR1 SEHNR, CDR2 FQNEAQ (reference sequence). This CDR3 is 16 amino acids long.

The sequence derives from a man between 18 and 29 years old with Graves' hyperthyroidism. This sequence joins TRBV7-9 and TRBJ2-2; 10 bases line up with TRBD2. The sequencing sample was made of blood. CDR3 bases: TGTGCCAGCAGCTTTCTAGCGGGAGCCTCGGGCGGGGAGCTGTTTTTT. The encoded protein is CASSFLAGASGGELFF.